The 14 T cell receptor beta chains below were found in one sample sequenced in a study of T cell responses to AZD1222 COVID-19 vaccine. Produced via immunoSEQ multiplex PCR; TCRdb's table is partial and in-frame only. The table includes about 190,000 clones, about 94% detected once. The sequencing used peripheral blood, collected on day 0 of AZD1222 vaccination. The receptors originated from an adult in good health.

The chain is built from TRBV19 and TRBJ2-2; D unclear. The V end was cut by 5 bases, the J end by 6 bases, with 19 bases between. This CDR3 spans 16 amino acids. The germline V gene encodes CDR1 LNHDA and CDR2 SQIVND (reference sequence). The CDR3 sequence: CASSYSGRTLAGELFF. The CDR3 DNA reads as TGTGCCAGTAGTTACTCCGGTCGGACGTTGGCCGGGGAGCTGTTTTTT.

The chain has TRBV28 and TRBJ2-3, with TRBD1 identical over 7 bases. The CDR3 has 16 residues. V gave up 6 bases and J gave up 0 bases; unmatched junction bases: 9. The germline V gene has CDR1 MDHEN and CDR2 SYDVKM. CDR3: CASSQIGTASTDTQYF. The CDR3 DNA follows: TGTGCCAGCAGCCAAATCGGGACAGCTAGCACAGATACGCAGTATTTT.

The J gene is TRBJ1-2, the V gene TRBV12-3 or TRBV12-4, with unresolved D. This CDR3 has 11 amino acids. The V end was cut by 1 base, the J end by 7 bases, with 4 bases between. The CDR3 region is CASSLEAGYTF. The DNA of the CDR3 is TGTGCCAGCAGTTTAGAGGCTGGCTACACCTTC.

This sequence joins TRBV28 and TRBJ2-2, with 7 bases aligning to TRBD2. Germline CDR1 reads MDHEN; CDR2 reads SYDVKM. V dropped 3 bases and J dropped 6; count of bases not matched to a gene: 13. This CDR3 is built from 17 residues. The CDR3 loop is CASSFLPAGVVSGELFF. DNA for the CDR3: TGTGCCAGCAGTTTCCTTCCGGCGGGAGTCGTGTCCGGGGAGCTGTTTTTT.

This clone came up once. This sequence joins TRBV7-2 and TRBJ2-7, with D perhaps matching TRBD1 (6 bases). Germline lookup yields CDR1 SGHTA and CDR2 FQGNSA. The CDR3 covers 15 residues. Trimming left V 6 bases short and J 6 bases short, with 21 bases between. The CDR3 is CASSFSGQLVGEQYF. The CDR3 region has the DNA TGTGCCAGCAGTTTCTCGGGACAACTAGTGGGCGAGCAGTACTTC.

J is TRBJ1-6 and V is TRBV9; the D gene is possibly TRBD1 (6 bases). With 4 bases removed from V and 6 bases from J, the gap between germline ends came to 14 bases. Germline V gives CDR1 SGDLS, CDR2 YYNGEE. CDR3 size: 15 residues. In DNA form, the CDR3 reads TGTGCCAGCAGCCCGAACGGACAGAGTAATTCACCCCTCCACTTT. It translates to CASSPNGQSNSPLHF.

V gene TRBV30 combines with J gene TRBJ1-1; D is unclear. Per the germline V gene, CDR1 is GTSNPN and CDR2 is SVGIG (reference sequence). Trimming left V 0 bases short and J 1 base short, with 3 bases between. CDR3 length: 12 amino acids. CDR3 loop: CAWSVSNTEAFF. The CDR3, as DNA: TGTGCCTGGAGTGTATCGAACACTGAAGCTTTCTTT.

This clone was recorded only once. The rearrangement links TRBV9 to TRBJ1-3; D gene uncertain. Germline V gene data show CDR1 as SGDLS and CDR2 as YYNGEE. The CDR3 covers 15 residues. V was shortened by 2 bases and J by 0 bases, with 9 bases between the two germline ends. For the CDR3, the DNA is TGTGCCAGCAGCGTCGGTTGGAGCTCTGGAAACACCATATATTTT. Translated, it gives CASSVGWSSGNTIYF.

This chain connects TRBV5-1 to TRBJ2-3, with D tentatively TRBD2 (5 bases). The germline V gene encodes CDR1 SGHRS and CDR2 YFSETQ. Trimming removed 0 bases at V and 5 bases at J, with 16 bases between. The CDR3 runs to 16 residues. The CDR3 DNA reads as TGCGCCAGCAGCTTGGTTGGTGCCTCCGGAGGAGATACGCAGTATTTT. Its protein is CASSLVGASGGDTQYF. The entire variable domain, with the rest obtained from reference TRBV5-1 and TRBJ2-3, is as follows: KAGVTQTPRYLIKTRGQQVTLSCSPISGHRSVSWYQQTPGQGLQFLFEYFSETQRNKGNFPGRFSGRQFSNSRSEMNVSTLELGDSALYLCASSLVGASGGDTQYFGPGTRLTVL.

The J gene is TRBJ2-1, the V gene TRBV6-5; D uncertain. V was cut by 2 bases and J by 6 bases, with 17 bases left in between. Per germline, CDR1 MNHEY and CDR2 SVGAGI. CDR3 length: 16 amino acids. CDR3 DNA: TGTGCCAGCAGTTACCATATAACCCTAGGTCCCAATGAGCAGTTCTTC. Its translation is CASSYHITLGPNEQFF.

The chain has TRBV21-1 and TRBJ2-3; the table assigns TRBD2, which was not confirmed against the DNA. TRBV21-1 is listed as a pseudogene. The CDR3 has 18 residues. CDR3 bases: TGTGCCAGCAGCAAAGTGAGACTAGCGGGAGAATCGGCAGATACGCAGTATTTT. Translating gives CASSKVRLAGESADTQYF.

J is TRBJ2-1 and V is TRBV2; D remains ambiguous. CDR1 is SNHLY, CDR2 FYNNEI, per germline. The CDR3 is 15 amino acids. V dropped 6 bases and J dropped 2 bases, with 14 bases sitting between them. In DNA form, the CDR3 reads TGTGCCAGCAGCTCATTGGCGGATCCCTACAATGAGCAGTTCTTC. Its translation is CASSSLADPYNEQFF.

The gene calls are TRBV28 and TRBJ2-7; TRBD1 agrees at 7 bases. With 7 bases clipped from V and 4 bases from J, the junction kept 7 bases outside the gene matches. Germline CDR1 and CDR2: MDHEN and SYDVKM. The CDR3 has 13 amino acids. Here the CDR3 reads CASTGTASYEQYF. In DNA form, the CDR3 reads TGTGCCAGCACCGGGACAGCCTCTTACGAGCAGTACTTC.

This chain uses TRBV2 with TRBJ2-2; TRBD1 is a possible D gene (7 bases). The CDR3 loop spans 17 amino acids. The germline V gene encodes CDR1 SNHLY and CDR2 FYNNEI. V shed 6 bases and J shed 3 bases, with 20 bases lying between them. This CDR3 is CASSYWRRGRDTGELFF. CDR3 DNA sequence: TGTGCCAGCAGCTACTGGAGGAGGGGGCGAGACACCGGGGAGCTGTTTTTT.